The rows below give T cell receptor beta chains drawn from one sample of a study of T cell clones after liver transplantation. Data came from immunoSEQ multiplex PCR; TCRdb stores just in-frame clones and leaves some out. The data hold some 11,000 clones, with approximately 74% observed a single time. Sequencing used CD4+ T cells from blood, obtained nearly 33 months after liver transplant. These receptors were obtained from a human patient who received a liver transplant. Some of these T cells may belong to the graft donor. Both conserved end residues are part of each CDR3. The D gene is left open where the match is weak. Size tells how often a clone was seen (once, few, many) or the class of an expanded clone, and some rows leave it out.

NA | TRBJ2-5 | NA | TRBV6-5 | TGTGCCAGCAGTTACTCTAACAGCCACCAAGAGACCCAGTACTTC | CASSYSNSHQETQYF
TRBD2 | TRBJ2-1 | NA | TRBV19 | TGTGCCAGTAGTAGGGGAGCGGGAGGGAGTCGTGAGCAGTTCTTC | CASSRGAGGSREQFF
NA | TRBJ2-2 | few | TRBV19 | TGTGCCAGTACTGGGTGGTTCGAGGGAGGCACACCCGGGGAGCTGTTTTTT | CASTGWFEGGTPGELFF
NA | TRBJ1-2 | few | TRBV5-8 | TGTGCCAGCAGCTTGGTACAGATCGGCTATGGCTACACCTTC | CASSLVQIGYGYTF
NA | TRBJ2-2 | NA | TRBV19 | TGTGCCAGTAGGGGCGGGAACGAGCTGTTTTTT | CASRGGNELFF
NA | TRBJ2-1 | NA | TRBV4-2 | TGTGCCAGCAGCCAAGGGGCCGACCCCAATGAGCAGTTCTTC | CASSQGADPNEQFF
TRBD2 | TRBJ2-2 | few | TRBV15 | TGTGCCACCAGCAGAGTTACCGGGACTAGTACCGGGGAGCTGTTTTTT | CATSRVTGTSTGELFF
NA | TRBJ2-5 | NA | TRBV7-6 | TGTGCCAGCACCTCCGGGGGAGGCCAAGAGACCCAGTACTTC | CASTSGGGQETQYF
NA | TRBJ1-1 | NA | TRBV2 | TGTGCCAGCAGTGATGCCAATGGGGGCACTGAAGCTTTCTTT | CASSDANGGTEAFF
TRBD2 | TRBJ2-7 | NA | TRBV5-6 | TGTGCCAGCAGCCCCGGGGGGGGGTCGGACGAGCAGTACTTC | CASSPGGGSDEQYF
TRBD2 | TRBJ2-3 | NA | TRBV7-2 | TGTGCCAGCAGCCCAGAAGAAGCTAGCGGGAGTTTCGTAGATACGCAGTATTTT | CASSPEEASGSFVDTQYF
NA | TRBJ1-1 | NA | TRBV29-1 | TGCAGCGTTGAATCGTATTCGGGACGGCTTATGAACACTGAAGCTTTCTTT | CSVESYSGRLMNTEAFF
NA | TRBJ1-5 | NA | TRBV28 | TGTGCCAGCAGTTATGGACAGATAAATCAGCCCCAGCATTTT | CASSYGQINQPQHF
NA | TRBJ2-2 | medium-sized | TRBV5-6 | TGTGCCAGCAGCCCCTACTCCTATTCTATCTCGGGGGAGCTGTTTTTT | CASSPYSYSISGELFF
NA | TRBJ1-5 | NA | TRBV27 | TGTGCCAGCAGTCTCGGGCCCAATCAGCCCCAGCATTTT | CASSLGPNQPQHF